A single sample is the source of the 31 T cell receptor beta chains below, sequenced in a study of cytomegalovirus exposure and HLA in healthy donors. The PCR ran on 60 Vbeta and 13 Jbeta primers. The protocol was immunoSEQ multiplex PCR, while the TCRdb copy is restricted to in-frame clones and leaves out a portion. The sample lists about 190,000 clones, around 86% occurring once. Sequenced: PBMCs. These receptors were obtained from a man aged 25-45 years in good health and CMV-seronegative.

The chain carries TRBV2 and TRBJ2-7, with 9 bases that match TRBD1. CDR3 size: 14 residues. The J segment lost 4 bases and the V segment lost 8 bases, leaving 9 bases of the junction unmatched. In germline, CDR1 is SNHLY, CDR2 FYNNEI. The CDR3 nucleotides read TGTGCCAGCTTCAACAGGGGGCGCGGGTACGAGCAGTACTTC. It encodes CASFNRGRGYEQYF.

The CDR3 protein is CSVEEGRGNNEQYF. The CDR3 DNA reads as TGCAGCGTTGAAGAGGGTAGAGGGAACAACGAGCAGTACTTC. V and J are TRBV29-1 and TRBJ2-7; a weak D match, TRBD2 (5 bases). The CDR3 is made up of 14 amino acids. CDR1 is SQVTM, CDR2 ANQGSEA, per germline. V lost 0 bases to trimming and J lost 5 bases, with 14 bases between them.

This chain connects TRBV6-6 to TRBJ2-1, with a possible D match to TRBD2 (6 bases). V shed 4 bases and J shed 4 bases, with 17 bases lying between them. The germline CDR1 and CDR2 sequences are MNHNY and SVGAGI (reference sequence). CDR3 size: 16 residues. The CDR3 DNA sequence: TGTGCCAGCAGTTCCGTTGCGGGGTCTGGATACAATGAGCAGTTCTTC. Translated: CASSSVAGSGYNEQFF.

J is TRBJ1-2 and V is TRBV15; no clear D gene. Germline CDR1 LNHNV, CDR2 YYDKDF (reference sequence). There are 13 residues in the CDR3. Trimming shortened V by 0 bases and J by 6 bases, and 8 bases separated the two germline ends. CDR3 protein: CATSRDRGNGYTF. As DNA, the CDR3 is TGTGCCACCAGCAGAGATCGAGGGAATGGCTACACCTTC. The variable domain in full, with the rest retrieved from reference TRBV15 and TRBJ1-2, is DAMVIQNPRYQVTQFGKPVTLSCSQTLNHNVMYWYQQKSSQAPKLLFHYYDKDFNNEADTPDNFQSRRPNTSFCFLDIRSPGLGDTAMYLCATSRDRGNGYTFGSGTRLTVV.

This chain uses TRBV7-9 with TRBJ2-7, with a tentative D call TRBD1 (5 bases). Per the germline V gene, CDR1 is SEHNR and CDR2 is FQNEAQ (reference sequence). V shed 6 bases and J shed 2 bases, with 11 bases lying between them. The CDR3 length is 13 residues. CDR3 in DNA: TGTGCCAGCAGACAGGCAGCCACCTACGAGCAGTACTTC. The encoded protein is CASRQAATYEQYF.

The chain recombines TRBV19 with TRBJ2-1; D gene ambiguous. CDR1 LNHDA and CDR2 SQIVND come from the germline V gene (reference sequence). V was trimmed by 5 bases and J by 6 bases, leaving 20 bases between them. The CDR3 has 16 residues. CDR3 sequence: CASSPQRPPKFNEQFF. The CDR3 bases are TGTGCCAGTAGTCCCCAACGTCCGCCTAAGTTCAATGAGCAGTTCTTC.

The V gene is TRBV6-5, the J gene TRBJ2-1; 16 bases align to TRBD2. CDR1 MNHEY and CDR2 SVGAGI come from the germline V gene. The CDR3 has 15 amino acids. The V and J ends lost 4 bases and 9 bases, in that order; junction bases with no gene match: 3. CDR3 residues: CASSSGTSGGGEQFF. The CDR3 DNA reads TGTGCCAGCAGTTCCGGGACTAGCGGGGGGGGTGAGCAGTTCTTC.

The CDR3 coding sequence is TGTGCCAGCAGCTTAGGACAGGGGAACATTCAGTACTTC. It is translated as CASSLGQGNIQYF. The chain links TRBV7-8 to TRBJ2-4; 8 bases fit TRBD1. The junction had 0 bases not matched to a gene; V was cut back by 1 base and J by 7 bases. The CDR3 spans 13 residues. CDR1 is SGHVS and CDR2 is FQNEAQ in the germline V gene.

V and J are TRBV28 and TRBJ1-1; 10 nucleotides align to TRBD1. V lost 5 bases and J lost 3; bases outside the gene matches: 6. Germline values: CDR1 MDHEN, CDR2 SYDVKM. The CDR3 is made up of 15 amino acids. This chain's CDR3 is CASSPRQGAYTEAFF. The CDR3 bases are TGTGCCAGCAGTCCCCGACAGGGGGCCTACACTGAAGCTTTCTTT.

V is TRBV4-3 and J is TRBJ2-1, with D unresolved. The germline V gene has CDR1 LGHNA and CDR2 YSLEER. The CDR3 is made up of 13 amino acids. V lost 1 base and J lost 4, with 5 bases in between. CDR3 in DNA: TGCGCCAGCAGCCAAGGGGCGTACAATGAGCAGTTCTTC. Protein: CASSQGAYNEQFF.

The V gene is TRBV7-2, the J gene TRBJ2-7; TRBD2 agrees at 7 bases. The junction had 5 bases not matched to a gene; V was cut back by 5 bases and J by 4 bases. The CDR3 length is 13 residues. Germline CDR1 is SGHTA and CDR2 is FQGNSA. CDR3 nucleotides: TGTGCCAGCAGCGCCGGGACTATATACGAGCAGTACTTC. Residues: CASSAGTIYEQYF.

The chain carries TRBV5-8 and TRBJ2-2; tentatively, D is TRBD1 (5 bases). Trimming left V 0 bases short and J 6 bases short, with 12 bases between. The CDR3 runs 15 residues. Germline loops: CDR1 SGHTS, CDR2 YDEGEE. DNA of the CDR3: TGTGCCAGCAGCTTGGGCAGGGTACCGGCCGGGGAGCTGTTTTTT. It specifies CASSLGRVPAGELFF.

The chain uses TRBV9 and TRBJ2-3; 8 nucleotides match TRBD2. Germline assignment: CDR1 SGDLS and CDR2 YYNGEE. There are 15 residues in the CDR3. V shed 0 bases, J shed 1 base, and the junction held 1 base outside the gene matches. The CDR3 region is CASSVGRGGTDTQYF. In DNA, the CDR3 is TGTGCCAGCAGCGTAGGGCGGGGGGGCACAGATACGCAGTATTTT.

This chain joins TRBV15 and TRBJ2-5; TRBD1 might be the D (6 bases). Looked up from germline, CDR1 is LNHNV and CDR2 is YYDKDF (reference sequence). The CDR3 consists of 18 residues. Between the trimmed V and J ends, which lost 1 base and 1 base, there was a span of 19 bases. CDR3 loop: CATSRGGRTDRLQETQYF. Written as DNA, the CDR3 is TGTGCCACCAGCAGAGGCGGTAGGACAGATCGCCTCCAAGAGACCCAGTACTTC.

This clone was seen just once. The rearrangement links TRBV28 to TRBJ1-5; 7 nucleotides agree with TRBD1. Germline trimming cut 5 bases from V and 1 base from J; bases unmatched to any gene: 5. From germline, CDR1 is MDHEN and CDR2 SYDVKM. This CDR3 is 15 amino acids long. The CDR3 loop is CASSTDRISNQPQHF. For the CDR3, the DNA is TGTGCCAGCAGTACGGACAGGATCAGCAATCAGCCCCAGCATTTT.

The CDR3 here is CAWILRGQMNTEAFF. For the CDR3, the DNA is TGTGCCTGGATCCTCAGGGGGCAGATGAACACTGAAGCTTTCTTT. J is TRBJ1-1 and V is TRBV30, with 8 bases fitting TRBD1. Germline V gene lookup returns CDR1 GTSNPN and CDR2 SVGIG (reference sequence). V lost 4 bases, J lost 0 bases, and 7 bases stayed unmatched. This CDR3 contains 15 residues.

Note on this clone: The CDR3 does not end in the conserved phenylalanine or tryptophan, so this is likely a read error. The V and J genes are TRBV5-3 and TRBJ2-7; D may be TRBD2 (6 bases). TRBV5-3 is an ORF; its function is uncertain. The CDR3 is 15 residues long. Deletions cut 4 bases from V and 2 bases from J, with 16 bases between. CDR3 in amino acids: CARSPHLASAYEQYL. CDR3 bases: TGTGCCAGAAGCCCGCATCTAGCGTCGGCCTACGAGCAGTACCTC.

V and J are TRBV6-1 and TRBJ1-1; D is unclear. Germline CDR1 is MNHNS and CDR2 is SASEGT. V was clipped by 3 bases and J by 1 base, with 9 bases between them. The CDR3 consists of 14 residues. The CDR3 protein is CASSESRRNTEAFF. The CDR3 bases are TGTGCCAGCAGTGAGTCCAGAAGGAACACTGAAGCTTTCTTT.

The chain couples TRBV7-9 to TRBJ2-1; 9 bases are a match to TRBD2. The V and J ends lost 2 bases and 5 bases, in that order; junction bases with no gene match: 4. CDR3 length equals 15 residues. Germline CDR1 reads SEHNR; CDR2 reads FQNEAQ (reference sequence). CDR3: CASSLPSGDNNEQFF. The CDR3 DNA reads TGTGCCAGCAGCTTACCTAGCGGGGATAACAATGAGCAGTTCTTC.

CDR3 DNA: TGTGCCAGCAGTTACTCGACGGGTTTCGAGACCCAGTACTTC. This gives the protein CASSYSTGFETQYF. The V and J genes are TRBV6-6 and TRBJ2-5, with D unclear. The CDR3 has 14 residues. The V gene lost 0 bases and the J gene lost 5 bases, with 10 bases spanning the gap. Germline V gene lookup returns CDR1 MNHNY and CDR2 SVGAGI (reference sequence).

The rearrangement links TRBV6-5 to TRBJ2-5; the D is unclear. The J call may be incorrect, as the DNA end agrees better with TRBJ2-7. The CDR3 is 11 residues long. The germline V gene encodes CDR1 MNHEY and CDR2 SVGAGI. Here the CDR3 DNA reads TGTGCCAGCAGAACCTATTACGAGCAGTACTTC. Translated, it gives CASRTYYEQYF.

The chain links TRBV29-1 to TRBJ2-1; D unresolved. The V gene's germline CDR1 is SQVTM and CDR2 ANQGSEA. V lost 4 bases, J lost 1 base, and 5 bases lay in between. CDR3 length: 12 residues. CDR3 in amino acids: CSVGVSYNEQFF. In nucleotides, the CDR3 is TGCAGCGTTGGCGTTTCCTACAATGAGCAGTTCTTC.

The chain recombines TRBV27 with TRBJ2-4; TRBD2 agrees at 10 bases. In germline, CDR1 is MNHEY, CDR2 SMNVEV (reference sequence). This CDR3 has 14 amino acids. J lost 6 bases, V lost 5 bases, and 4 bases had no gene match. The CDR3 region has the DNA TGTGCCAGCAGTGTAGCGGGAGGAAGAAACATTCAGTACTTC. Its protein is CASSVAGGRNIQYF.

The CDR3 sequence: CASSLAGGSGTDTQYF. The DNA of the CDR3 is TGCGCCAGCAGCTTGGCAGGCGGGAGCGGAACAGATACGCAGTATTTT. The genes are TRBV5-1 and TRBJ2-3; the match to TRBD2 covers 7 bases. V was clipped by 0 bases and J by 3 bases; unmatched bases: 7. The CDR3 is 16 amino acids. CDR1 is SGHRS and CDR2 is YFSETQ in the germline V gene.

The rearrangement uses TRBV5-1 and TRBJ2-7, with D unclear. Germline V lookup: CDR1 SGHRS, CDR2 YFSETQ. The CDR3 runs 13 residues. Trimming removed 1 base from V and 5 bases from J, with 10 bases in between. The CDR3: CASSLRSVDEQYF. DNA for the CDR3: TGCGCCAGCAGCTTGCGGTCGGTGGACGAGCAGTACTTC. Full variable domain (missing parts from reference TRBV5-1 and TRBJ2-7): KAGVTQTPRYLIKTRGQQVTLSCSPISGHRSVSWYQQTPGQGLQFLFEYFSETQRNKGNFPGRFSGRQFSNSRSEMNVSTLELGDSALYLCASSLRSVDEQYFGPGTRLTVT.

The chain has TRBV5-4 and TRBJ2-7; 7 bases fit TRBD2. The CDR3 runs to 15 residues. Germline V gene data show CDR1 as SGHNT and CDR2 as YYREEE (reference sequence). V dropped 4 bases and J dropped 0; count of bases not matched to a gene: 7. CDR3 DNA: TGTGCCAGCAGCCTTAGCGGGTCCCCCTCCTACGAGCAGTACTTC. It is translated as CASSLSGSPSYEQYF.

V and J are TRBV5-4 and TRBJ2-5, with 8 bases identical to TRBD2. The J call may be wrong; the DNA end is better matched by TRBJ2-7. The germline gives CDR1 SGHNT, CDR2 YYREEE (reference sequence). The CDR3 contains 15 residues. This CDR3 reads CASSPQGGRTDEQYF. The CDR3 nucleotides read TGTGCCAGCAGCCCCCAAGGCGGGAGGACAGACGAGCAGTACTTC.

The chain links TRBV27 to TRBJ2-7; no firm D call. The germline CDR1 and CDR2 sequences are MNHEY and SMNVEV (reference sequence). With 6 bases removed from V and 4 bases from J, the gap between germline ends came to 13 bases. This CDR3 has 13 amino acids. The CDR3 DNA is TGTGCCAGCAGCCCAACCACAGTTTACGAGCAGTACTTC. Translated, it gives CASSPTTVYEQYF.

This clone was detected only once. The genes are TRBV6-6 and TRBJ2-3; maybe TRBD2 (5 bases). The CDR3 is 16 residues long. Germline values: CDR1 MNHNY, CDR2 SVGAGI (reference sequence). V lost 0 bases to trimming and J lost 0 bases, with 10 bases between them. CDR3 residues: CASSYSRAESTDTQYF. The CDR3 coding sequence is TGTGCCAGCAGTTACTCGAGGGCAGAAAGCACAGATACGCAGTATTTT.

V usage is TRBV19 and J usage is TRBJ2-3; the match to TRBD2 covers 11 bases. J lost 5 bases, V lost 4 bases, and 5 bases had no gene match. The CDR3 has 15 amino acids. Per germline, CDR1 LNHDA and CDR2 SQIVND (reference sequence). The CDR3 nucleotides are TGTGCCAGTAGTACCCTAGCGGGGGGAGGAGATACGCAGTATTTT. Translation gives CASSTLAGGGDTQYF.

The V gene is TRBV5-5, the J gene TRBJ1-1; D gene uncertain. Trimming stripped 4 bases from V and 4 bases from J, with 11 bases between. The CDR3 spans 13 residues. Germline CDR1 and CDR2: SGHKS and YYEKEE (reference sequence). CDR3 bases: TGTGCCAGCAGCCTGAGGGTTGCCACTGAAGCTTTCTTT. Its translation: CASSLRVATEAFF.